This TCR beta chain came from a study of cytomegalovirus exposure and HLA in healthy donors. This CDR3 is built from 14 residues. Germline values: CDR1 SGHTA, CDR2 FQGNSA. Remarks on this clone: Its antigen is unidentified. The junction departs from germline at one end; a sequencing error may be responsible. The sample carries other DNA sequences with the same CDR3.

Notes on the study in general: A cluster of highly shared sequence variants was likely a sequencing artifact. Researchers catalogued around 150 TCR beta chains as cytomegalovirus-associated. Researchers reported from a later analysis that most CMV-associated TCR beta chains appeared HLA-restricted. Most subjects had HLA-A and HLA-B alleles reportedly predicted accurately by TCR beta sequences.

The PCR contained 60 Vbeta and 13 Jbeta primers. The protocol was immunoSEQ multiplex PCR, while the TCRdb copy is restricted to in-frame clones and leaves out a portion. Of some 120,000 clones in the sample, around 64% were seen once. The TCR was taken from a man aged 30 to 45 in good health and CMV-seropositive. The chain links TRBV7-2 to TRBJ1-1, with D possibly being TRBD1 (5 bases). What was sequenced was PBMCs. The CDR3 here is CASSLASRDTEAFF. In DNA, the CDR3 is TGCGCCAGCAGCTTAGCGTCCAGGGACACTGAAGCTTTCTTT.